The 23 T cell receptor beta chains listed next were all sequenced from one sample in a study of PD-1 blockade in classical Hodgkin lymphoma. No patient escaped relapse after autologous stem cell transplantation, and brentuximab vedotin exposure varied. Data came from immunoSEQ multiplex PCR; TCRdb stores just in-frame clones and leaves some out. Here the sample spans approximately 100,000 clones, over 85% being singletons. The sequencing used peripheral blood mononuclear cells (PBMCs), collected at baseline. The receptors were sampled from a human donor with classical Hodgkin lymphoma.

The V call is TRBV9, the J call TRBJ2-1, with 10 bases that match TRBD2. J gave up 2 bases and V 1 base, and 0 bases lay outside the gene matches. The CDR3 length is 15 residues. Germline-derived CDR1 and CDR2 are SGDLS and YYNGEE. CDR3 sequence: CASSVSGRAYNEQFF. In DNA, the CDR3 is TGTGCCAGCAGCGTAAGCGGGAGGGCCTACAATGAGCAGTTCTTC.

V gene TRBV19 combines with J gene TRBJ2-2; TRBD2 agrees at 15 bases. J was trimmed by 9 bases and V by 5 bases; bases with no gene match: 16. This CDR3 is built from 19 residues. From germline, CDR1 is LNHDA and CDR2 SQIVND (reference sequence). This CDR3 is CASSGLAGGPELQPRELFF. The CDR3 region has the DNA TGTGCCAGTAGTGGACTAGCGGGAGGGCCGGAGCTTCAACCACGGGAGCTGTTTTTT.

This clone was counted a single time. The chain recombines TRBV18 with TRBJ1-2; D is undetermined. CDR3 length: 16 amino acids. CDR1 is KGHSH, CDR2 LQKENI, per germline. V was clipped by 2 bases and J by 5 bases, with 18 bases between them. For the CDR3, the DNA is TGTGCCAGCTCACCATTTTTAGAGAAGGCTGTTTATGGCTACACCTTC. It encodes CASSPFLEKAVYGYTF.

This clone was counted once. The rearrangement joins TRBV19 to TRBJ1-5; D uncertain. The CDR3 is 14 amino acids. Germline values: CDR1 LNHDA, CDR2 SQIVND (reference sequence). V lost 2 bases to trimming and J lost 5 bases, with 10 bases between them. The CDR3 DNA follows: TGTGCCAGTAGTATAAAAGACTTCCATCAGCCCCAGCATTTT. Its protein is CASSIKDFHQPQHF.

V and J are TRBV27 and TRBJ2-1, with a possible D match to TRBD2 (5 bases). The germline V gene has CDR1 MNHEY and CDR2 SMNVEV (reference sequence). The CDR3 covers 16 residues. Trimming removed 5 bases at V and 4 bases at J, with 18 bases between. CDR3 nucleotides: TGTGCCAGCAGTCTTTCCCCGGGATCCAAATACAATGAGCAGTTCTTC. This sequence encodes CASSLSPGSKYNEQFF.

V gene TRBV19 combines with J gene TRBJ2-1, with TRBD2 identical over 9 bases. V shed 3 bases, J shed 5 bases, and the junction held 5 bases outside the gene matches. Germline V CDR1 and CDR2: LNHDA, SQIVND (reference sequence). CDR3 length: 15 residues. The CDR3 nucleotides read TGTGCCAGTAGTATCGCTAGCGGGACCCACAATGAGCAGTTCTTC. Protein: CASSIASGTHNEQFF.

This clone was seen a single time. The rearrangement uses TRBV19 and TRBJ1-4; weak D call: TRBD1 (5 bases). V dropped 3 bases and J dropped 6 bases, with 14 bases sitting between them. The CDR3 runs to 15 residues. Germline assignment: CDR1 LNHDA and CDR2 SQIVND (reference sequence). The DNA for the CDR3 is TGTGCCAGTAGTATCCCTGGACGAGGGGATGAAAAACTGTTTTTT. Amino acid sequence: CASSIPGRGDEKLFF.

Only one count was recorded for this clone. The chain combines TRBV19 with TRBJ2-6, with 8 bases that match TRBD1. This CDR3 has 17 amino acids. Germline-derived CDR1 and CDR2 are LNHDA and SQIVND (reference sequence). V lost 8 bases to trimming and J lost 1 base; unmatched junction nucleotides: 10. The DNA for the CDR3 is TGTGCCAGTGACCAGGGGGCGGGGTGGTCTGGGGCCAACGTCCTGACTTTC. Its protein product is CASDQGAGWSGANVLTF.

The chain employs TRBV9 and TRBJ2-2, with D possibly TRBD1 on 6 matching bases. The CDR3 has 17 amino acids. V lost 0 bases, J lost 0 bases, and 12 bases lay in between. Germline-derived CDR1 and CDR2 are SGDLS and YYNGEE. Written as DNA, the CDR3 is TGTGCCAGCAGCGTAGCCTCACAGGGCGCGAACACCGGGGAGCTGTTTTTT. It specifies CASSVASQGANTGELFF.

The CDR3: CASSLTGQANSYEQYF. CDR3 nucleotides: TGTGCCAGCAGTTTAACAGGACAGGCCAACTCCTACGAGCAGTACTTC. The rearrangement joins TRBV28 to TRBJ2-7; 7 nucleotides line up with TRBD1. CDR3 length: 16 amino acids. Germline lookup yields CDR1 MDHEN and CDR2 SYDVKM. V lost 2 bases to trimming and J lost 0 bases; unmatched junction nucleotides: 7. Complete variable domain (other parts from reference TRBV28 and TRBJ2-7): DVKVTQSSRYLVKRTGEKVFLECVQDMDHENMFWYRQDPGLGLRLIYFSYDVKMKEKGDIPEGYSVSREKKERFSLILESASTNQTSMYLCASSLTGQANSYEQYFGPGTRLTVT.

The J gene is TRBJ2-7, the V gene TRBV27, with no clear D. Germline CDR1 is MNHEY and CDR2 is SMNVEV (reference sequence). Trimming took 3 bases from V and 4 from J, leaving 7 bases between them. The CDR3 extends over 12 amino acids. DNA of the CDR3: TGTGCCAGCAGTTTCCTCGCGTACGAGCAGTACTTC. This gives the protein CASSFLAYEQYF.

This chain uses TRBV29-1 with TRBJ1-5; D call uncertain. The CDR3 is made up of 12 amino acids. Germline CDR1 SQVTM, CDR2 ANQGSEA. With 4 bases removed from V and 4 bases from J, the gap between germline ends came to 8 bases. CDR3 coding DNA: TGCAGCGTTGCGGACGCTAATCAGCCCCAGCATTTT. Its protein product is CSVADANQPQHF.

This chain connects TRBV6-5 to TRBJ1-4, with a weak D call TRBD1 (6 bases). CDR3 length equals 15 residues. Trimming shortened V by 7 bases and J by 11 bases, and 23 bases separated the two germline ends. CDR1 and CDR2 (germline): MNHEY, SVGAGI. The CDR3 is CASTGYGRGREKLFF. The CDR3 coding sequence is TGTGCCAGCACTGGATATGGCAGGGGAAGAGAGAAACTGTTTTTT.

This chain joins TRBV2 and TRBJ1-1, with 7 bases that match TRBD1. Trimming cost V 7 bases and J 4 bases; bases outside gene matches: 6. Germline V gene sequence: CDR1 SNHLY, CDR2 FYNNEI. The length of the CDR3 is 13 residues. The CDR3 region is CASKIDRATEAFF. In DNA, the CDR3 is TGTGCCAGCAAGATAGACAGGGCCACTGAAGCTTTCTTT.

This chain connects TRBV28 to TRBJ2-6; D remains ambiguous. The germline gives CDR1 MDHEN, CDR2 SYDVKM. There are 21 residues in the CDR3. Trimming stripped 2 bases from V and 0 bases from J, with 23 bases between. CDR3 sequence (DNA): TGTGCCAGCAGTTTAGAATGGTGGAGTGCCACAACCCCCTCTGGGGCCAACGTCCTGACTTTC. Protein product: CASSLEWWSATTPSGANVLTF. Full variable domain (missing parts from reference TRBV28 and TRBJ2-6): DVKVTQSSRYLVKRTGEKVFLECVQDMDHENMFWYRQDPGLGLRLIYFSYDVKMKEKGDIPEGYSVSREKKERFSLILESASTNQTSMYLCASSLEWWSATTPSGANVLTFGAGSRLTVL.

For the CDR3, the DNA is TGTGCCAGTAGTATCAGGGGTGGGGTGAACACTGAAGCTTTCTTT. Translation: CASSIRGGVNTEAFF. The chain links TRBV19 to TRBJ1-1, with D possibly being TRBD1 (6 bases). The CDR3 is 15 residues long. The V end lost 3 bases, the J end lost 0 bases, and 11 bases lay between the germline ends. Germline V gene data show CDR1 as LNHDA and CDR2 as SQIVND (reference sequence).

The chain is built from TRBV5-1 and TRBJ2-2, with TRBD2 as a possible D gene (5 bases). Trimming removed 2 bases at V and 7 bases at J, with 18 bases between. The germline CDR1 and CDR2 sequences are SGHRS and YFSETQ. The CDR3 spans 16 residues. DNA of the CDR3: TGCGCCAGCAGCTTCCAAGGGAGTGGGGATAACGGGGAGCTGTTTTTT. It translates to CASSFQGSGDNGELFF.

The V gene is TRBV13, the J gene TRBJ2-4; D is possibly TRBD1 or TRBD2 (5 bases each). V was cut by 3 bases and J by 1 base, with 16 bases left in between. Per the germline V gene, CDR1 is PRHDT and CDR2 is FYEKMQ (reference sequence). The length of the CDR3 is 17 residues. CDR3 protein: CASSLWGTFGAKNIQYF. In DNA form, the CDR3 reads TGTGCCAGCAGCTTGTGGGGGACCTTTGGGGCCAAAAACATTCAGTACTTC.

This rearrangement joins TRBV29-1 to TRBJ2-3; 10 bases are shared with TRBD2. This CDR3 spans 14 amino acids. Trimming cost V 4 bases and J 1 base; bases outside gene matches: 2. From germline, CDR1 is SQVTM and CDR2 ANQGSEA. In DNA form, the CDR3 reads TGCAGCGTTGGCACTAGCGGGGGCACAGATACGCAGTATTTT. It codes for CSVGTSGGTDTQYF.

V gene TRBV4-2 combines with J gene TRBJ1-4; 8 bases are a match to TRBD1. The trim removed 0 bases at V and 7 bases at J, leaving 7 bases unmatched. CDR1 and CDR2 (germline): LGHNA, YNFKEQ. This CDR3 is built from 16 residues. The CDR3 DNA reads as TGTGCCAGCAGCCAAGACGTAGGACAGGGAGGTGAAAAACTGTTTTTT. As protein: CASSQDVGQGGEKLFF.

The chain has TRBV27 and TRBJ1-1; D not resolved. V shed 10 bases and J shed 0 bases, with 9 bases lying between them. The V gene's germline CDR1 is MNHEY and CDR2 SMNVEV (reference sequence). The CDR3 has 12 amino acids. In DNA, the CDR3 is TGTGCCACGGGGAGGGTGAACACTGAAGCTTTCTTT. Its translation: CATGRVNTEAFF.

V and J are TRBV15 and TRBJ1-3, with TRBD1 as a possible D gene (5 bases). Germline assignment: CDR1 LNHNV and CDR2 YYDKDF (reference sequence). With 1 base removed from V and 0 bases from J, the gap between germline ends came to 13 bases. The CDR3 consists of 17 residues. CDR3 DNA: TGTGCCACCAGCAGAGGATGGGGGGGTAGCTCTGGAAACACCATATATTTT. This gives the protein CATSRGWGGSSGNTIYF. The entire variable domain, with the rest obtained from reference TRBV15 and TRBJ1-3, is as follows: DAMVIQNPRYQVTQFGKPVTLSCSQTLNHNVMYWYQQKSSQAPKLLFHYYDKDFNNEADTPDNFQSRRPNTSFCFLDIRSPGLGDTAMYLCATSRGWGGSSGNTIYFGEGSWLTVV.

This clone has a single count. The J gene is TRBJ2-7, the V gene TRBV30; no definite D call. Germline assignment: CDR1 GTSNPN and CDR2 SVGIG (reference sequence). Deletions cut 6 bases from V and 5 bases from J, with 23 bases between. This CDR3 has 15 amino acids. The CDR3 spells CACLLRTPHPNEQYF. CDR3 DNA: TGTGCCTGCCTCTTGAGGACGCCCCACCCCAACGAGCAGTACTTC. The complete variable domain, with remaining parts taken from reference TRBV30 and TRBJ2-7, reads SQTIHQWPATLVQPVGSPLSLECTVEGTSNPNLYWYRQAAGRGLQLLFYSVGIGQISSEVPQNLSASRPQDRQFILSSKKLLLSDSGFYLCACLLRTPHPNEQYFGPGTRLTVT.